A single sample is the source of the 17 T cell receptor beta chains below, sequenced in a study of metastatic and nonmetastatic thyroid tumors. With MiXCR, TCRdb called clones anew from the PCR reads. Of over 20,000 clones listed, 20% to 30% are singletons. Nobody among the patients had been given any treatment before thyroid surgery. Sequencing was carried out using blood. The source is a male donor with papillary thyroid cancer or a benign thyroid nodule (not recorded which). Some clones in this sample may be carry-over from other donors' samples.

This CDR3 reads CASSQGGRGTEAFF. The CDR3, as DNA: TGTGCCAGCAGCCAAGGCGGTAGGGGTACTGAAGCTTTCTTT. The chain carries TRBV6-8 and TRBJ1-1; possible D gene TRBD1, 5 bases. The germline CDR1 and CDR2 sequences are MNHGY and SAAAGT. This CDR3 comprises 14 residues. Trimming left V 6 bases short and J 5 bases short, with 16 bases between.

This clone has a count of ten or more. The chain couples TRBV14 to TRBJ2-3; TRBD1 might be the D (6 bases). This CDR3 comprises 16 residues. With 4 bases removed from V and 0 bases from J, the gap between germline ends came to 14 bases. Germline lookup yields CDR1 SGHDN and CDR2 FVKESK. The CDR3 region has the DNA TGTGCCAGCAGCCCTATACAGGGCTTTAGCACAGATACGCAGTATTTT. It specifies CASSPIQGFSTDTQYF.

A single count supports this clone. Here the CDR3 DNA reads TGTGCCAGCAGCGCATCGGGACTTAGCACCGGGGAGCTGTTTTTT. Residues: CASSASGLSTGELFF. The chain uses TRBV11-3 and TRBJ2-2, with D possibly matching TRBD2 (6 bases). The V end lost 5 bases, the J end lost 4 bases, and 14 bases lay between the germline ends. CDR1 is SGHNT, CDR2 YENEEA, per germline. The CDR3 consists of 15 residues.

This clone was detected many times. The chain employs TRBV20-1 and TRBJ2-7; 7 positions agree with TRBD1. CDR3 length: 16 amino acids. After removal of 1 base from V and 6 bases from J, the junction contained 15 bases not matched to a gene. CDR1 DFQATT and CDR2 SNEGSKA come from the germline V gene (reference sequence). The CDR3 coding sequence is TGCAGTGCTAGAGTCCCAGGGGGACATCGTTACTGCGAGCAGTACTTC. The encoded protein is CSARVPGGHRYCEQYF.

This clone has at least ten counts. The chain employs TRBV4-2 and TRBJ1-4; D unclear. CDR1 LGHNA and CDR2 YNFKEQ come from the germline V gene. This CDR3 is built from 16 residues. The V and J ends lost 0 bases and 0 bases respectively, with 8 bases between them. As DNA, the CDR3 is TGTGCCAGCAGCCAAGATCCCGGAACAACTAATGAAAAACTGTTTTTT. Translating gives CASSQDPGTTNEKLFF.

The V call is TRBV2, the J call TRBJ1-3, with TRBD1 matching 7 bases. With 6 bases clipped from V and 4 bases from J, the junction kept 6 bases outside the gene matches. CDR1 SNHLY and CDR2 FYNNEI come from the germline V gene. CDR3 length: 14 residues. This chain's CDR3 is CASRPQGPGNTIYF. As DNA, the CDR3 is TGTGCCAGCAGGCCACAGGGGCCAGGAAACACCATATATTTT.

This clone was detected only once. Germline and junction disagree at one end, which may indicate a read error. The CDR3 coding sequence is TGTGCCAGCAGCAAGGGTGGGCAGGGTTCTACAGATACGCGGTATTTT. It encodes CASSKGGQGSTDTRYF. The rearrangement links TRBV4-2 to TRBJ2-3, with D perhaps TRBD1 (5 bases). This CDR3 is built from 16 residues. Germline V gene data show CDR1 as LGHNA and CDR2 as YNFKEQ.

This clone came up many times. This chain connects TRBV6-1 to TRBJ2-1; D is possibly TRBD2 (5 bases). Germline loops: CDR1 MNHNS, CDR2 SASEGT. The germline V and J ends were trimmed by 6 bases and 3 bases, with 6 bases remaining between them. This CDR3 is 12 amino acids long. The CDR3 DNA is TGTGCCAGCAGCCGGGGCTACAATGAGCAGTTCTTC. This translates into CASSRGYNEQFF.

J is TRBJ2-7 and V is TRBV5-1, with 10 nucleotides matching TRBD2. The CDR3 runs 15 residues. Germline V gives CDR1 SGHRS, CDR2 YFSETQ. Unmatched junction bases numbered 7, after V lost 4 bases and J lost 3 bases. CDR3 loop: CASSHGSSGSYEQYF. Here the CDR3 DNA reads TGCGCCAGCAGCCATGGTTCTAGCGGGAGCTACGAGCAGTACTTC.

Note on this clone: Sequence at one end of the junction differs from germline and may be a read error. The chain has TRBV7-3 and TRBJ2-1; D perhaps matches TRBD1 (6 bases). CDR1 SGHTA and CDR2 FQGTGA come from the germline V gene. This CDR3 has 13 residues. In DNA form, the CDR3 reads TGCGCCAGCAGCATCTCCGGGACATTTGAGCAGTTCTTC. Protein: CASSISGTFEQFF.

About this clone itself: Germline is not matched at one junction end, which may reflect a read error. V is TRBV7-2 and J is TRBJ1-5; D gene uncertain. Germline V gene sequence: CDR1 SGHTA, CDR2 FQGNSA. The CDR3 covers 14 residues. CDR3 nucleotides: TGTGCCAGCAGCTTATTGGGAGTGAATCAGCCCCAACATTTT. It is translated as CASSLLGVNQPQHF.

This clone turned up a few times. One junction end disagrees with the germline gene, perhaps due to a read error. CDR3 nucleotides: TGCGCCAGCAGCCCCGGGCAAATAACCGGGGGGCTGTTTTTT. This gives the protein CASSPGQITGGLFF. J is TRBJ2-2 and V is TRBV5-1; D perhaps matches TRBD2 (6 bases). Looked up from germline, CDR1 is SGHRS and CDR2 is YFSETQ. The CDR3 runs 14 residues.

In this sample, this clone turned up many times. The J gene is TRBJ2-6, the V gene TRBV10-3; 7 nucleotides match TRBD2. Trimming at V came to 8 bases and at J to 0 bases, leaving 7 bases not matched to a gene. Per germline, CDR1 ENHRY and CDR2 SYGVKD. CDR3 size: 16 residues. The CDR3 DNA reads as TGTGCCATCGCAGTAGCGGGTCGCTCTGGGGCCAACGTCCTGACTTTC. It encodes CAIAVAGRSGANVLTF.

As regards this clone: This may stem from a read error, because a much larger clone lies one nucleotide away. The chain combines TRBV5-6 with TRBJ1-1; the D is unclear. Germline loops: CDR1 SGHDT, CDR2 YYEEEE. The CDR3 is made up of 14 amino acids. CDR3 DNA: TGTGCCGGCAGCTTGAGTGCCGACAATGTGGCGGCTTTCTTT. It translates to CAGSLSADNVAAFF.

In this sample, this clone is medium-sized (0.01 to 0.1%). This chain joins TRBV2 and TRBJ1-5; D is perhaps TRBD1 (6 bases). V was cut by 4 bases and J by 2 bases, with 12 bases left in between. The CDR3 sequence is 15 residues long. CDR1 and CDR2 (germline): SNHLY, FYNNEI. This CDR3 reads CASSGGTPGNQPQHF. CDR3 nucleotides: TGTGCCAGCAGTGGCGGGACACCAGGCAATCAGCCCCAGCATTTT. Using reference TRBV2 and TRBJ1-5 for the parts outside the CDR3, the full variable domain is EPEVTQTPSHQVTQMGQEVILRCVPISNHLYFYWYRQILGQKVEFLVSFYNNEISEKSEIFDDQFSVERPDGSNFTLKIRSTKLEDSAMYFCASSGGTPGNQPQHFGDGTRLSIL.

About this clone: Germline and junction disagree at one end, which may indicate a read error. The gene calls are TRBV5-1 and TRBJ2-3; D tentatively reads TRBD1 or TRBD2 (5 bases each). The CDR3 spans 15 residues. Per the germline V gene, CDR1 is SGHRS and CDR2 is YFSETQ. CDR3 nucleotides: TGCGGCAGCAGCTTAAAGACAGCTAGCACAGATACGCAGTTTTTT. Amino acids: CGSSLKTASTDTQFF.

This clone was detected many times. V and J are TRBV6-1 and TRBJ1-5; 7 bases are shared with TRBD1. The germline V gene has CDR1 MNHNS and CDR2 SASEGT. The CDR3 extends over 15 amino acids. V was clipped by 2 bases and J by 4 bases; unmatched bases: 5. The CDR3 coding sequence is TGTGCCAGCAGTGAATGGGTCAGGGGGAATCAGCCCCAGCATTTT. It codes for CASSEWVRGNQPQHF.